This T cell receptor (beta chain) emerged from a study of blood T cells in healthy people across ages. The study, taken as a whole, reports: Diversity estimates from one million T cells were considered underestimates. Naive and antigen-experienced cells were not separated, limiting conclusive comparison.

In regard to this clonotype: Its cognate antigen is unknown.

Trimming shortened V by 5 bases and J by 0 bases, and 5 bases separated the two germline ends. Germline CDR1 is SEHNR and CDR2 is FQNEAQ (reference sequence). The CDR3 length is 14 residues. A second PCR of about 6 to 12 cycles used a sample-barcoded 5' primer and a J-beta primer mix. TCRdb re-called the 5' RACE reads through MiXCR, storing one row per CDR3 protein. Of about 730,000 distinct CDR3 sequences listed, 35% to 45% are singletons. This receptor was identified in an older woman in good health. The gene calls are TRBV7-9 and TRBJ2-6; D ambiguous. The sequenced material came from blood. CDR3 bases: TGTGCCAGCAGCATCAGCTCTGGGGCCAACGTCCTGACTTTC. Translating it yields CASSISSGANVLTF.